The 4 T cell receptor beta chains listed next were all sequenced from one sample in a study of OX40 agonist ivuxolimab in advanced cancers. Libraries were prepared by immunoSEQ multiplex PCR; TCRdb keeps only in-frame clonotypes and omits some of them. The data hold 60,000 or so clones, with under 90% observed a single time. The material sequenced was CD4+ or CD8+ T cells sorted from blood, taken in a trial of the OX40 agonist ivuxolimab. Receptor source: an adult with an advanced solid tumor such as melanoma, head and neck, liver or kidney cancer.

The CDR3 here is CASSPRDGAYEQYF. The DNA for the CDR3 is TGTGCCAGCTCACCCAGGGACGGGGCCTACGAGCAGTACTTC. The chain is built from TRBV18 and TRBJ2-7; D could derive from TRBD1 or TRBD2 (5 bases each). This CDR3 is 14 amino acids long. CDR1 and CDR2 from the germline V gene are KGHSH and LQKENI. V was pared by 3 bases and J by 2 bases, with 11 bases between.

The rearrangement links TRBV4-1 to TRBJ2-7; TRBD2 matches at 7 bases. The junction had 25 bases not matched to a gene; V was cut back by 5 bases and J by 0 bases. Germline V CDR1 and CDR2: MGHRA, YSYEKL. The length of the CDR3 is 21 residues. CDR3 amino acids: CASSSPRGEVKRDLYSYEQYF. CDR3 sequence (DNA): TGCGCCAGCAGCTCCCCCCGGGGGGAGGTCAAACGGGATCTATACTCCTACGAGCAGTACTTC.

The chain couples TRBV6-1 to TRBJ2-7; perhaps TRBD1 as D (5 bases). Germline V gives CDR1 MNHNS, CDR2 SASEGT. The CDR3 is 12 residues long. Trimming cost V 7 bases and J 2 bases, with 9 bases left between them. The CDR3 sequence is CASKETAYEQYF. CDR3 sequence (DNA): TGTGCCAGCAAGGAGACAGCCTACGAGCAGTACTTC.

This chain connects TRBV7-3 to TRBJ2-7; D is perhaps TRBD1 (7 bases). V was trimmed by 0 bases and J by 1 base, leaving 16 bases between them. CDR1 is SGHTA, CDR2 FQGTGA, per germline. The CDR3 has 17 amino acids. This CDR3 is CASSLTGAGGGSYEQYF. The CDR3 DNA reads as TGTGCCAGCAGCTTAACAGGAGCAGGGGGAGGATCCTACGAGCAGTACTTC. Supplemented by reference TRBV7-3 and TRBJ2-7, the full variable domain reads GAGVSQTPSNKVTEKGKYVELRCDPISGHTALYWYRQSLGQGPEFLIYFQGTGAADDSGLPNDRFFAVRPEGSVSTLKIQRTERGDSAVYLCASSLTGAGGGSYEQYFGPGTRLTVT.